These 12 T cell receptor beta chains were all obtained from the same sample, sequenced in a study of blood T cells in healthy people across ages. Sample-barcoded 5' priming and a J-beta primer mix drove a second PCR of roughly 6 to 12 cycles. TCRdb re-analysed the 5' RACE reads in MiXCR, keeping a single row per CDR3 protein. The profile covers about a million distinct CDR3 sequences, with roughly 51% appearing a single time and 20% to 25% taken by the ten largest. The material sequenced was blood. These receptors all come from a woman aged 60-75 years in good health.

This clonotype is a singleton in its sample. The chain couples TRBV7-9 to TRBJ2-5; the D call may be TRBD1 or TRBD2 (5 bases each). Gene TRBJ2-7 matches the end of the DNA better, so the J call may be wrong. Germline V gene data show CDR1 as SEHNR and CDR2 as FQNEAQ (reference sequence). The CDR3 has 15 residues. The CDR3: CASSSVGGKFYEQYF. CDR3 DNA sequence: TGTGCCAGCAGCTCCGTTGGGGGAAAGTTCTACGAGCAGTACTTC.

This clonotype is a singleton in its sample. The chain links TRBV4-1 to TRBJ2-1; tentative D call: TRBD1 (5 bases). Trimming cost V 2 bases and J 9 bases, with 14 bases left between them. The CDR3 has 14 amino acids. Germline CDR1 and CDR2: MGHRA and YSYEKL. The CDR3 nucleotides read TGCGCCAGCAGCCAAAAGGGGAAGGTAGGTGAGCAGTTCTTC. Residues: CASSQKGKVGEQFF.

The chain has TRBV7-9 and TRBJ1-5; weak D call: TRBD1 (6 bases). The germline V and J ends were trimmed by 1 base and 3 bases, with 16 bases remaining between them. The CDR3 contains 17 residues. Germline lookup yields CDR1 SEHNR and CDR2 FQNEAQ (reference sequence). CDR3 protein: CASSLGGGERYNQPQHF. CDR3 DNA sequence: TGTGCCAGCAGCTTAGGAGGGGGAGAGAGGTACAATCAGCCCCAGCATTTT.

The chain couples TRBV30 to TRBJ2-7, with TRBD1 matching 7 bases. In germline, CDR1 is GTSNPN, CDR2 SVGIG (reference sequence). The V segment lost 2 bases and the J segment 0 bases; nucleotides outside the gene matches: 10. The CDR3 has 16 amino acids. The CDR3 DNA follows: TGTGCCTGGAGTACCACGCGACAGGGACCCTCCTACGAGCAGTACTTC. This encodes CAWSTTRQGPSYEQYF.

This clonotype was recorded a few times. V and J are TRBV12-3 or TRBV12-4 and TRBJ2-1; 8 bases match TRBD2. The DNA end is a closer match to TRBJ2-7, so the J assignment may be wrong. This CDR3 region has 14 residues. CDR3 sequence reads: CASSTGTSYNEQYF. The CDR3 DNA sequence: TGTGCCAGCAGTACCGGGACTAGTTACAATGAGCAGTACTTC.

The V call is TRBV7-8, the J call TRBJ1-6; D remains ambiguous. Trimming took off 1 base at V and 0 bases at J, with 19 bases between the two ends. This CDR3 comprises 20 residues. The germline V gene has CDR1 SGHVS and CDR2 FQNEAQ. The CDR3 DNA reads as TGTGCCAGCAGCTTAGAATTGGCGAGTTTCATTAGCTCCTATAATTCACCCCTCCACTTT. It is translated as CASSLELASFISSYNSPLHF.

J is TRBJ2-5 and V is TRBV7-6; TRBD2 aligns across 7 bases. This CDR3 has 15 amino acids. Per the germline V gene, CDR1 is SGHVS and CDR2 is FNYEAQ. The ends lost 3 bases at V and 2 bases at J; junction bases unmatched: 6. CDR3 in DNA: TGTGCCAGCAGCTTGCCGGGACTAATTCAAGAGACCCAGTACTTC. Residues: CASSLPGLIQETQYF.

This clonotype was observed once. The rearrangement links TRBV20-1 to TRBJ2-1, with 11 nucleotides matching TRBD2. The ends lost 1 base at V and 2 bases at J; junction bases unmatched: 13. The CDR3 runs to 19 residues. Germline V gives CDR1 DFQATT, CDR2 SNEGSKA (reference sequence). The CDR3 reads CSARVVSGRVGGTYNEQFF. The CDR3 DNA reads TGCAGTGCTAGAGTCGTTAGCGGGAGGGTTGGGGGCACCTACAATGAGCAGTTCTTC.

The rearrangement links TRBV24-1 to TRBJ2-1; D could derive from TRBD1 or TRBD2 (5 bases each). V lost 3 bases to trimming and J lost 11 bases, with 10 bases between them. Germline assignment: CDR1 KGHDR and CDR2 SFDVKD. This CDR3 spans 12 amino acids. The CDR3 sequence: CATSDPGTKQFF. CDR3 nucleotides: TGTGCCACCAGTGATCCCGGGACGAAGCAGTTCTTC.

This clonotype was seen at least ten times. The CDR3 is CASSESTIGTQYF. The CDR3 bases are TGCGCCAGCAGTGAGTCCACCATTGGGACCCAGTACTTC. The rearrangement uses TRBV10-1 and TRBJ2-5; D remains unclear. Germline CDR1 WNHNN, CDR2 SYGVQD (reference sequence). V was clipped by 0 bases and J by 7 bases, with 9 bases between them. This CDR3 spans 13 amino acids.

This clonotype has a count of ten or more. The genes are TRBV7-9 and TRBJ2-3, with D perhaps TRBD1 (6 bases). The ends were cut back, 4 bases at V and 1 base at J, with 21 bases in the middle. The CDR3 is made up of 18 amino acids. Germline V CDR1 and CDR2: SEHNR, FQNEAQ (reference sequence). The CDR3 loop is CASSYARDTQWGTDTQYF. Here the CDR3 DNA reads TGTGCCAGCAGCTACGCCCGGGACACCCAGTGGGGCACAGATACGCAGTATTTT.

V is TRBV27 and J is TRBJ2-7; TRBD2 matches 7 bases. From germline, CDR1 is MNHEY and CDR2 SMNVEV (reference sequence). This CDR3 spans 13 amino acids. V shed 8 bases and J 3 bases; nucleotides not matched to a gene: 7. DNA for the CDR3: TGTGCCAGCGCTGAGGGACTACTCTACGAGCAGTACTTC. Its protein is CASAEGLLYEQYF.